These 26 T cell receptor beta chains were all obtained from the same sample, sequenced in a study of molecular identifiers for immune sequencing clone quantification. MiXCR, run by TCRdb on the PCR reads, gives a single entry per CDR3 protein. The sample carries 90,000 or so distinct CDR3 sequences, roughly 25% recorded once. The sequenced material came from naive CD8+ T cells from blood, with Jurkat cell RNA spiked in. Subset defined: FACS-sorted CD8+CD4-CCR7+CD45RA+ naive T cells. Receptors originate from a human donor in good health. Some libraries in this study had Jurkat cell RNA spiked in.

The chain combines TRBV30 with TRBJ2-7; TRBD1 aligns across 11 bases. Germline loops: CDR1 GTSNPN, CDR2 SVGIG (reference sequence). The CDR3 spans 13 residues. The trim removed 5 bases at V and 2 bases at J, leaving 2 bases unmatched. The CDR3 sequence is CAWGQGAPYEQYF. For the CDR3, the DNA is TGTGCCTGGGGACAGGGGGCCCCCTACGAGCAGTACTTC.

In regard to this clonotype: This may be a read error: a much more frequent sequence differs by one nucleotide. J is TRBJ2-3 and V is TRBV6-5; 8 bases align to TRBD2. In germline, CDR1 is MNHEY, CDR2 SVGAGI. This CDR3 contains 15 residues. Written as DNA, the CDR3 is TGTGCCACCTCCCGATGGACTAGCCTTTTAGATACGAAGTATTTT. Its translation: CATSRWTSLLDTKYF.

This clonotype was detected many times. The gene calls are TRBV14 and TRBJ2-2; a weak D match, TRBD1 (6 bases). Germline CDR1 and CDR2: SGHDN and FVKESK. The CDR3 covers 15 residues. Trimming removed 5 bases from V and 3 bases from J, with 13 bases in between. The CDR3 DNA sequence: TGTGCCAGCAGCGAGATCGCAGGGGACACCGGGGAGCTGTTTTTT. Translation: CASSEIAGDTGELFF. Full variable domain (missing parts from reference TRBV14 and TRBJ2-2): EAGVTQFPSHSVIEKGQTVTLRCDPISGHDNLYWYRRVMGKEIKFLLHFVKESKQDESGMPNNRFLAERTGGTYSTLKVQPAELEDSGVYFCASSEIAGDTGELFFGEGSRLTVL.

This clonotype showed up many times. The rearrangement uses TRBV5-1 and TRBJ2-4, with 7 bases matching TRBD1. The length of the CDR3 is 18 residues. CDR1 is SGHRS and CDR2 is YFSETQ in the germline V gene. V dropped 0 bases and J dropped 0; count of bases not matched to a gene: 9. CDR3 residues: CASSLAGTGALAKNIQYF. Here the CDR3 DNA reads TGCGCCAGCAGCTTGGCCGGTACAGGGGCCCTAGCCAAAAACATTCAGTACTTC.

The rearrangement links TRBV7-9 to TRBJ2-3, with 7 bases that match TRBD1. With 4 bases clipped from V and 3 bases from J, the junction kept 19 bases outside the gene matches. CDR1 is SEHNR and CDR2 is FQNEAQ in the germline V gene (reference sequence). This CDR3 is 19 amino acids long. The CDR3 region has the DNA TGTGCCAGCAGCTCAAAGACAGGGTTGGCAATCCAACCTACAGATACGCAGTATTTT. It specifies CASSSKTGLAIQPTDTQYF.

This clonotype was counted ten times or more. CDR3: CSARGSRGVETQYF. CDR3 in DNA: TGCAGTGCTAGAGGGTCACGCGGGGTGGAGACCCAGTACTTC. The chain combines TRBV20-1 with TRBJ2-5; maybe TRBD2 (6 bases). V lost 1 base to trimming and J lost 5 bases, with 14 bases between them. Germline V gene lookup returns CDR1 DFQATT and CDR2 SNEGSKA (reference sequence). CDR3 size: 14 residues.

This clonotype was seen repeatedly, ten times or more. This chain uses TRBV24-1 with TRBJ2-3, with TRBD1 identical over 9 bases. From germline, CDR1 is KGHDR and CDR2 SFDVKD. The CDR3 covers 17 residues. Trimming at V came to 4 bases and at J to 3 bases, leaving 10 bases not matched to a gene. CDR3 protein: CATSEWTGVQGTDTQYF. The CDR3, as DNA: TGTGCCACCAGTGAATGGACAGGGGTCCAAGGGACAGATACGCAGTATTTT.

Remarks on this clonotype: A much more abundant neighbour one base away suggests this may be a read error. V is TRBV18 and J is TRBJ2-3; 7 nucleotides align to TRBD1. V lost 5 bases to trimming and J lost 2 bases; unmatched junction nucleotides: 13. The germline gives CDR1 KGHSH, CDR2 LQKENI. The CDR3 is 17 residues long. CDR3 protein: CASSELTGSGTTDTQYF. For the CDR3, the DNA is TGTGCCAGCTCAGAGCTGACAGGGAGTGGTACCACAGATACGCAGTATTTT.

This clonotype showed up many times. The rearrangement uses TRBV2 and TRBJ2-3; 9 nucleotides agree with TRBD1. This CDR3 comprises 15 residues. The junction had 12 bases not matched to a gene; V was cut back by 11 bases and J by 3 bases. The germline V gene encodes CDR1 SNHLY and CDR2 FYNNEI. The CDR3 DNA sequence: TGTGCCTGGGGAACGGACAGGGGAGTAACAGATACGCAGTATTTT. Amino acids: CAWGTDRGVTDTQYF.

This clonotype was counted many times. This chain links TRBV7-9 with TRBJ2-1; D not resolved. The CDR3 consists of 13 residues. Germline CDR1 and CDR2: SEHNR and FQNEAQ (reference sequence). V gave up 1 base and J gave up 9 bases, with 10 bases separating them. DNA for the CDR3: TGTGCCAGCAGCTTAGAAGGGCCGGGTGAGCAGTTCTTC. Translation: CASSLEGPGEQFF.

This clonotype was seen ten or more times. The chain links TRBV29-1 to TRBJ2-2, with D possibly being TRBD1 (5 bases). The V end was cut by 4 bases, the J end by 6 bases, with 12 bases between. The V gene's germline CDR1 is SQVTM and CDR2 ANQGSEA. There are 13 residues in the CDR3. CDR3 loop: CSVGTQGAGELFF. Written as DNA, the CDR3 is TGCAGCGTTGGGACGCAGGGCGCCGGGGAGCTGTTTTTT.

This clonotype was counted ten times or more. The chain couples TRBV5-6 to TRBJ1-1; 7 bases map to TRBD1. CDR3 length: 15 residues. Trimming at V came to 0 bases and at J to 2 bases, leaving 4 bases not matched to a gene. Germline CDR1 is SGHDT and CDR2 is YYEEEE. The CDR3 loop reads CASSLEGTANTEAFF. The CDR3 nucleotides are TGTGCCAGCAGCTTGGAGGGGACAGCCAACACTGAAGCTTTCTTT.

This clonotype turned up a few times. The J gene is TRBJ2-1, the V gene TRBV19; D is possibly TRBD1 (6 bases). Trimming stripped 8 bases from V and 0 bases from J, with 8 bases between. The CDR3 is made up of 13 amino acids. Germline V gives CDR1 LNHDA, CDR2 SQIVND (reference sequence). CDR3 DNA sequence: TGTGCCAGTTCGGACAGCTCCTACAATGAGCAGTTCTTC. Protein sequence: CASSDSSYNEQFF.

This clonotype was recorded a few times. V and J are TRBV27 and TRBJ1-5; TRBD1 matches 11 bases. Germline V CDR1 and CDR2: MNHEY, SMNVEV (reference sequence). The V gene end was trimmed by 6 bases and the J gene end by 6 bases; junction bases not matched to a gene: 4. CDR3 length equals 14 residues. The CDR3 coding sequence is TGTGCCAGCAGGTGGACAGGGGGCGGTCAGCCCCAGCATTTT. It codes for CASRWTGGGQPQHF.

Only one count was recorded for this clonotype. The junction departs from germline at one end; a sequencing error may be responsible. The V and J genes are TRBV7-9 and TRBJ2-3, with D uncertain. Germline-derived CDR1 and CDR2 are SEHNR and FQNEAQ (reference sequence). The CDR3 runs to 13 residues. The DNA of the CDR3 is TGCGCCAGCAGCTTCACCCTAGGAGATGCGCAGTATTTT. This sequence encodes CASSFTLGDAQYF.

This chain uses TRBV6-5 with TRBJ2-2; tentatively, D is TRBD1 (6 bases). This CDR3 is 14 amino acids long. Germline CDR1 is MNHEY and CDR2 is SVGAGI. V was cut by 5 bases and J by 4 bases, with 11 bases left in between. In DNA, the CDR3 is TGTGCCAGCAGTCCCTACAGGGCCACCGGGGAGCTGTTTTTT. Protein sequence: CASSPYRATGELFF.

The chain uses TRBV2 and TRBJ2-6; perhaps D is TRBD1 or TRBD2 (6 bases each). This CDR3 has 17 amino acids. Per the germline V gene, CDR1 is SNHLY and CDR2 is FYNNEI. V was trimmed by 6 bases and J by 0 bases, leaving 15 bases between them. CDR3 sequence reads: CASRLPGAHSGANVLTF. DNA of the CDR3: TGTGCCAGCAGATTACCGGGGGCCCACTCTGGGGCCAACGTCCTGACTTTC.

This clonotype came up a few times. V and J are TRBV20-1 and TRBJ2-2; D possibly uses TRBD1 or TRBD2 (7 bases each). Germline-derived CDR1 and CDR2 are DFQATT and SNEGSKA (reference sequence). Trimming cost V 4 bases and J 2 bases, with 17 bases left between them. The CDR3 sequence is 16 residues long. The CDR3 loop is CSANSGTVRNTGELFF. The CDR3 DNA follows: TGCAGTGCTAACAGCGGGACAGTTCGAAACACCGGGGAGCTGTTTTTT.

This clonotype was recorded many times. The chain uses TRBV6-5 and TRBJ2-7; weak D call: TRBD2 (5 bases). Trimming removed 2 bases at V and 0 bases at J, with 14 bases between. The CDR3 is 16 residues long. CDR1 is MNHEY, CDR2 SVGAGI, per germline. CDR3 sequence: CASSYTKLGSSYEQYF. The DNA of the CDR3 is TGTGCCAGCAGTTACACAAAACTAGGGAGCTCCTACGAGCAGTACTTC.

The chain employs TRBV2 and TRBJ2-1, with D unresolved. V shed 4 bases and J shed 5 bases, with 15 bases lying between them. The CDR3 sequence is 15 residues long. CDR1 and CDR2 (germline): SNHLY, FYNNEI. In DNA form, the CDR3 reads TGTGCCAGCAGTGGGTTGAACACCGAAAACAATGAGCAGTTCTTC. Translating it yields CASSGLNTENNEQFF. The whole variable domain, remainder taken from reference TRBV2 and TRBJ2-1, is EPEVTQTPSHQVTQMGQEVILRCVPISNHLYFYWYRQILGQKVEFLVSFYNNEISEKSEIFDDQFSVERPDGSNFTLKIRSTKLEDSAMYFCASSGLNTENNEQFFGPGTRLTVL.

V is TRBV6-5 and J is TRBJ2-7, with D perhaps TRBD1 (5 bases). Looked up from germline, CDR1 is MNHEY and CDR2 is SVGAGI. V lost 6 bases to trimming and J lost 6 bases, with 24 bases between them. The CDR3 is made up of 16 amino acids. The CDR3 region is CASSFDFGHPIPEQYF. CDR3 sequence (DNA): TGTGCCAGCAGCTTCGATTTCGGACACCCTATCCCCGAGCAGTACTTC.

This clonotype has just a few counts. The chain recombines TRBV6-1 with TRBJ2-2, with D possibly matching TRBD1 (5 bases). The V gene's germline CDR1 is MNHNS and CDR2 SASEGT. There are 16 residues in the CDR3. Trimming removed 4 bases from V and 1 base from J, with 13 bases in between. The CDR3 is CASSAIGVLNTGELFF. CDR3 sequence (DNA): TGTGCCAGCAGTGCCATAGGGGTCCTGAACACCGGGGAGCTGTTTTTT.

This chain uses TRBV19 with TRBJ2-7; D is unclear. The CDR3 sequence is 13 residues long. CDR1 and CDR2 from the germline V gene are LNHDA and SQIVND (reference sequence). V dropped 0 bases and J dropped 7 bases, with 10 bases sitting between them. The CDR3 is CASSIDGYNEQYF. In DNA form, the CDR3 reads TGTGCCAGTAGTATAGACGGCTACAATGAGCAGTACTTC.

This clonotype was seen a handful of times. The chain combines TRBV4-1 with TRBJ2-1; TRBD2 matches 8 bases. The junction had 8 bases not matched to a gene; V was cut back by 4 bases and J by 9 bases. The CDR3 sequence is 14 residues long. Germline CDR1 MGHRA, CDR2 YSYEKL. The CDR3 reads CASSPGAGAGEQFF. The CDR3 DNA reads as TGCGCCAGCAGCCCAGGAGCGGGAGCGGGTGAGCAGTTCTTC.

About this clonotype itself: Given a much more abundant clone one base away, this may be a read error. The chain employs TRBV7-8 and TRBJ2-3, with 15 bases matching TRBD2. The V gene's germline CDR1 is SGHVS and CDR2 FQNEAQ. The CDR3 has 16 amino acids. V gave up 5 bases and J gave up 6 bases; unmatched junction bases: 6. The CDR3 spells CASSHRTSGREDTQYF. The CDR3 DNA follows: TGTGCCAGCAGCCACAGGACTAGCGGGAGGGAGGATACGCAGTATTTT.

This clonotype was detected many times. The chain combines TRBV4-1 with TRBJ2-3, with D tentatively TRBD1 or TRBD2 (6 bases each). This CDR3 contains 16 residues. V shed 1 base and J shed 1 base, with 12 bases lying between them. The germline gives CDR1 MGHRA, CDR2 YSYEKL. This CDR3 reads CASSQGGRGGTDTQYF. As DNA, the CDR3 is TGCGCCAGCAGCCAAGGCGGTAGGGGGGGCACAGATACGCAGTATTTT.